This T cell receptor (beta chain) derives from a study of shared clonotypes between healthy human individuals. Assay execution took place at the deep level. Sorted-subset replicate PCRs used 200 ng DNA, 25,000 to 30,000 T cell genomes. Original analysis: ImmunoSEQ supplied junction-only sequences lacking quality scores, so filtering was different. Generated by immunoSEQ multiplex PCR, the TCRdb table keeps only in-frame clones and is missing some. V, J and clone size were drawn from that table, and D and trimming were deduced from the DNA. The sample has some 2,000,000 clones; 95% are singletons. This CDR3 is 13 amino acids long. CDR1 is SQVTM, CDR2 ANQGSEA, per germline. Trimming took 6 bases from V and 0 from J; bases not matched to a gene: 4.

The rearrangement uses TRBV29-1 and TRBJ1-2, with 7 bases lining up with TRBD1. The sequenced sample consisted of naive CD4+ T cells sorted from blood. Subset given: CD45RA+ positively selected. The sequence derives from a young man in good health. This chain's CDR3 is CSVTRGANYGYTF. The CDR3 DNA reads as TGCAGCGTCACCAGGGGGGCTAACTATGGCTACACCTTC.